The clone carrying this TCR beta chain has ten or more counts. The source material, RNA transcripts, was used to amplify TCR beta CDR3 regions. Researchers ran a first-round RT-PCR on the TCR CDR3 using the HTBI primer set. Using its own MiXCR run on the multiplex PCR reads, TCRdb lists one record per CDR3 protein. Among approximately 590,000 distinct CDR3 sequences listed, 15% to 18% were seen once. The V gene's germline CDR1 is MNHNY and CDR2 SVGAGI (reference sequence). With 2 bases removed from V and 4 bases from J, the gap between germline ends came to 6 bases. CDR3 size: 13 residues. The hyperthyroidism patients had all been newly diagnosed, and their disease duration was under 2 months. Their ages ranged from 18 to 65 years. This specimen belongs to a study of T cells in Graves' hyperthyroidism and ophthalmopathy.

The sequenced material came from blood. This chain joins TRBV6-6 and TRBJ2-1; D unresolved. This clonotype was sampled from a woman aged 25-40 years with Graves' hyperthyroidism. The CDR3 DNA reads TGTGCCAGCAGTTACAGGCGGTACAATGAGCAGTTCTTC. Protein product: CASSYRRYNEQFF.